Below, 3 T cell receptor beta chains from the same sample are listed, as sequenced in a study of circulating and synovial CD4+ cells in juvenile arthritis. Profiling relied on immunoSEQ multiplex PCR, and the TCRdb table lists in-frame clones only, not all of them. The repertoire holds about 36,000 clones, with approximately 96% as singletons. Input material: CD4+ T cells from blood. The receptors come from a human donor with juvenile idiopathic arthritis.

The V and J genes are TRBV7-2 and TRBJ2-7, with D perhaps matching TRBD1 (6 bases). Germline V lookup: CDR1 SGHTA, CDR2 FQGNSA. The CDR3 length is 14 residues. Trimming took 0 bases from V and 1 from J, leaving 7 bases between them. The DNA of the CDR3 is TGTGCCAGCAGCTTAGCAGGGGGATCCTACGAGCAGTACTTC. This gives the protein CASSLAGGSYEQYF.

The chain uses TRBV5-1 and TRBJ2-1; D gene unclear. The CDR3 totals 14 residues. V lost 0 bases to trimming and J lost 3 bases, with 7 bases between them. Germline assignment: CDR1 SGHRS and CDR2 YFSETQ. CDR3 bases: TGCGCCAGCAGCTTGGCGAGTTTCTACAATGAGCAGTTCTTC. Translation: CASSLASFYNEQFF. The full variable domain, rest sourced from reference TRBV5-1 and TRBJ2-1, is KAGVTQTPRYLIKTRGQQVTLSCSPISGHRSVSWYQQTPGQGLQFLFEYFSETQRNKGNFPGRFSGRQFSNSRSEMNVSTLELGDSALYLCASSLASFYNEQFFGPGTRLTVL.

The chain employs TRBV4-3 and TRBJ2-2, with D possibly matching TRBD1 (5 bases). CDR1 is LGHNA and CDR2 is YSLEER in the germline V gene. The CDR3 sequence is 18 residues long. Between the trimmed V and J ends, which lost 0 bases and 1 base, there was a span of 15 bases. The CDR3 DNA sequence: TGCGCCAGCAGCCAAGATCGAAGGGGAAAGGGGAACACCGGGGAGCTGTTTTTT. Translation gives CASSQDRRGKGNTGELFF.